This paragraph covers one T cell receptor (beta chain) sequence. V lost 3 bases to trimming and J lost 4 bases; unmatched junction nucleotides: 7. The CDR3 runs 16 residues. CDR1 and CDR2 (germline): LNHDA, SQIVND (reference sequence). After constant-region reverse-primer amplification, full-length variable regions underwent semi-nested PCR with Nested Universal Primer A. From the 5' RACE reads, TCRdb called clonotypes with MiXCR, one entry per CDR3 protein. The table includes around 6,400 distinct CDR3 sequences, 55% to 70% detected once. The clonotype originates from a female donor with breast cancer. Sequencing was carried out using tumor-infiltrating memory CD4+ T cells sorted from the breast tumor. The subset denotes: memory CD4+ T cells, CD4+CD45RO+CD25-. The chain carries TRBV19 and TRBJ1-5, with 9 bases that match TRBD1. The CDR3: CASSIYGTGRNQPQHF. The CDR3, as DNA: TGTGCCAGTAGTATTTATGGGACAGGGAGAAATCAGCCCCAGCATTTT. The complete variable domain, with remaining parts taken from reference TRBV19 and TRBJ1-5, reads DGGITQSPKYLFRKEGQNVTLSCEQNLNHDAMYWYRQDPGQGLRLIYYSQIVNDFQKGDIAEGYSVSREKKESFPLTVTSAQKNPTAFYLCASSIYGTGRNQPQHFGDGTRLSIL.